This TCR beta chain is from a study of blood T cell repertoires in COVID-19. Whole-study context: Both acute and convalescent COVID-19 samples were obtained from the United States, Italy and Spain. The analysed material was cDNA or gDNA that came from T cells, B-cell-depleted T cells, or PBMCs.

As originally analysed: Reference gene primer amplification yielded estimated nucleated cell counts. Measured with immunoSEQ multiplex PCR; TCRdb has only the in-frame clones, and not every one. The DNA was the basis for D and trimming; V, J and clone size are from that table. The table lists 150,000 to 200,000 clones, roughly 88% of them singletons, with under 3.5% in the top ten. The V and J ends lost 5 bases and 5 bases respectively, with 12 bases between them. The CDR3 is 13 amino acids. Looked up from germline, CDR1 is LNHDA and CDR2 is SQIVND (reference sequence). Sequencing was done on a sample of peripheral blood. The TCR sequence derives from a man aged 55 to 70 with acute or convalescent COVID-19. The J gene is TRBJ2-5, the V gene TRBV19; D perhaps matches TRBD1 (6 bases). CDR3 DNA sequence: TGTGCCAGTAGTTTTGGGGGCGTGGAGACCCAGTACTTC. As protein: CASSFGGVETQYF.